What follows are 18 T cell receptor beta chains derived from one specimen sequenced in a study of blood T cell repertoires in COVID-19. Sequencing used immunoSEQ multiplex PCR; TCRdb keeps in-frame clones, though not all of them. The sample includes 150,000 to 200,000 clones, approximately 87% of them seen just once. The specimen was peripheral blood. Receptors originate from a woman aged 18-29 years who had recovered from COVID-19.

This sequence joins TRBV12-3 or TRBV12-4 and TRBJ1-2, with D unclear. V was cut by 5 bases and J by 3 bases, with 7 bases left in between. CDR3 length equals 12 residues. The CDR3 reads CASSRGHYGYTF. CDR3 in DNA: TGTGCCAGCAGTCGCGGGCACTATGGCTACACCTTC.

The rearrangement links TRBV4-1 to TRBJ1-2; a weak D match, TRBD1 (5 bases). Per germline, CDR1 MGHRA and CDR2 YSYEKL. Trimming took 6 bases from V and 3 from J, leaving 11 bases between them. The CDR3 runs to 13 residues. The DNA for the CDR3 is TGCGCCAGCAGGGGGCGGGGCGACTATGGCTACACCTTC. Protein sequence: CASRGRGDYGYTF.

The V gene is TRBV6-2 or TRBV6-3, the J gene TRBJ1-5; weak D call: TRBD1 (6 bases). V lost 5 bases and J lost 9, with 20 bases in between. Germline lookup yields CDR1 MNHEY and CDR2 SVGEGT. The CDR3 runs 15 residues. The CDR3 loop is CASSGGYRAPGPQHF. Here the CDR3 DNA reads TGTGCCAGCAGTGGAGGATACAGGGCGCCCGGGCCCCAGCATTTT.

The chain carries TRBV12-3 or TRBV12-4 and TRBJ1-2, with no clear D. Trimming removed 4 bases at V and 4 bases at J, with 10 bases between. This CDR3 spans 13 amino acids. This CDR3 is CASSYTPGYGYTF. The DNA for the CDR3 is TGTGCCAGCAGTTATACCCCGGGCTATGGCTACACCTTC.

This sequence joins TRBV6-7 and TRBJ2-5, with 12 bases lining up with TRBD2. TRBV6-7 is labeled an ORF, and its function is uncertain. Germline trimming cut 5 bases from V and 2 bases from J; bases unmatched to any gene: 6. The CDR3 length is 16 residues. The chain's CDR3 is CASSRPGTSGQETQYF. For the CDR3, the DNA is TGTGCCAGCAGTCGCCCGGGGACTAGCGGGCAAGAGACCCAGTACTTC.

The chain recombines TRBV27 with TRBJ2-2; 9 bases agree with TRBD1. The germline CDR1 and CDR2 sequences are MNHEY and SMNVEV (reference sequence). This CDR3 spans 17 amino acids. The J segment lost 4 bases and the V segment lost 5 bases, leaving 11 bases of the junction unmatched. CDR3 sequence: CASSRLPGQGGTGELFF. The CDR3 DNA reads TGTGCCAGCAGTAGACTTCCGGGACAGGGCGGCACCGGGGAGCTGTTTTTT.

For the CDR3, the DNA is TGTGCCAGCAGTTTGGACAGGAACCGCAATGAGCAGTTCTTC. As protein: CASSLDRNRNEQFF. The rearrangement uses TRBV27 and TRBJ2-1, with 7 bases matching TRBD1. The CDR3 is made up of 14 amino acids. V gave up 3 bases and J gave up 6 bases; unmatched junction bases: 5. Germline CDR1 is MNHEY and CDR2 is SMNVEV (reference sequence).

Concerning this clone itself: Other DNA sequences from this sample encode an identical CDR3 as well. The chain recombines TRBV27 with TRBJ1-5; D gene unclear. The CDR3 consists of 14 residues. Germline assignment: CDR1 MNHEY and CDR2 SMNVEV (reference sequence). V was cut by 6 bases and J by 2 bases, with 11 bases left in between. The CDR3 DNA is TGTGCCAGCAGGACCGGAGTCGGCAATCAGCCCCAGCATTTT. It encodes CASRTGVGNQPQHF.

This rearrangement joins TRBV28 to TRBJ2-2; TRBD1 agrees at 9 bases. V lost 6 bases, J lost 4 bases, and 18 bases stayed unmatched. Germline V CDR1 and CDR2: MDHEN, SYDVKM. CDR3 size: 19 residues. This CDR3 is CASRHRPGQGPPSTGELFF. The CDR3 DNA follows: TGTGCCAGCAGACATAGGCCGGGACAGGGACCCCCTAGCACCGGGGAGCTGTTTTTT.

The chain links TRBV27 to TRBJ1-1; tentative D call: TRBD1 (6 bases). Between the trimmed V and J ends, which lost 5 bases and 10 bases, there was a span of 17 bases. Germline V gene data show CDR1 as MNHEY and CDR2 as SMNVEV (reference sequence). This CDR3 spans 13 amino acids. CDR3 DNA: TGTGCCAGCAGTACCCGGGACACGGGTCCAGCTTTCTTT. Translation: CASSTRDTGPAFF.

The chain uses TRBV5-6 and TRBJ2-5; tentative D call: TRBD2 (5 bases). Looked up from germline, CDR1 is SGHDT and CDR2 is YYEEEE. V was trimmed by 5 bases and J by 7 bases, leaving 24 bases between them. The CDR3 length is 16 residues. DNA of the CDR3: TGTGCCAGCAGTTTTATCTCGGACTTGGCGGGTGGGACCCAGTACTTC. Its translation: CASSFISDLAGGTQYF.

The chain couples TRBV10-3 to TRBJ1-2; D gene ambiguous. V was shortened by 3 bases and J by 7 bases, with 15 bases between the two germline ends. Germline CDR1 ENHRY, CDR2 SYGVKD. This CDR3 has 14 residues. CDR3 nucleotides: TGTGCCATCAGTGATGGCGGGAGTCGGGGTGGCTACACCTTC. This encodes CAISDGGSRGGYTF.

The J gene is TRBJ2-3, the V gene TRBV7-3, with D perhaps matching TRBD1 (6 bases). V lost 4 bases and J 1 base, leaving 12 bases between the germline ends. Germline V gene data show CDR1 as SGHTA and CDR2 as FQGTGA. The CDR3 has 15 residues. CDR3 region: CASSSSTGRTDTQYF. CDR3 DNA: TGTGCCAGCAGCTCCTCGACAGGCCGCACAGATACGCAGTATTTT.

The chain has TRBV13 and TRBJ1-3, with 9 bases that match TRBD1. The germline V gene has CDR1 PRHDT and CDR2 FYEKMQ (reference sequence). Trimming at V came to 2 bases and at J to 2 bases, leaving 4 bases not matched to a gene. The CDR3 sequence is 16 residues long. CDR3 protein: CASSLPGDRAGNTIYF. CDR3 sequence (DNA): TGTGCCAGCAGCTTACCCGGGGACAGGGCTGGAAACACCATATATTTT.

This clone came up many times. The chain carries TRBV18 and TRBJ2-1; possible D gene TRBD2, 6 bases. CDR1 KGHSH and CDR2 LQKENI come from the germline V gene. The germline V and J ends were trimmed by 0 bases and 2 bases, with 11 bases remaining between them. The CDR3 has 16 residues. The CDR3 DNA sequence: TGTGCCAGCTCACCACCGGCGGGAACGGCCTACAATGAGCAGTTCTTC. It specifies CASSPPAGTAYNEQFF.

The CDR3 spells CASSLIRSYEQYF. CDR3 DNA: TGTGCCAGCAGCTTAATCCGCTCCTACGAGCAGTACTTC. This chain uses TRBV13 with TRBJ2-7; D remains unclear. The CDR3 has 13 amino acids. Germline V gene sequence: CDR1 PRHDT, CDR2 FYEKMQ (reference sequence). The ends were cut back, 2 bases at V and 0 bases at J, with 5 bases in the middle.

The chain uses TRBV11-3 and TRBJ2-2; TRBD1 matches 12 bases. Unmatched junction bases numbered 5, after V lost 5 bases and J lost 7 bases. CDR3 length: 15 amino acids. Germline values: CDR1 SGHNT, CDR2 YENEEA. The CDR3 nucleotides are TGTGCCAGCAGCCCGGGACAGGGGGCTGGCGGGGAGCTGTTTTTT. Amino acid sequence: CASSPGQGAGGELFF.

The chain has TRBV10-3 and TRBJ1-1, with 11 bases that match TRBD1. The J segment lost 0 bases and the V segment lost 6 bases, leaving 9 bases of the junction unmatched. The V gene's germline CDR1 is ENHRY and CDR2 SYGVKD. The CDR3 totals 17 residues. For the CDR3, the DNA is TGTGCCATCAGGGCGGGACAGGGGGTTAGCATGAACACTGAAGCTTTCTTT. The encoded protein is CAIRAGQGVSMNTEAFF.